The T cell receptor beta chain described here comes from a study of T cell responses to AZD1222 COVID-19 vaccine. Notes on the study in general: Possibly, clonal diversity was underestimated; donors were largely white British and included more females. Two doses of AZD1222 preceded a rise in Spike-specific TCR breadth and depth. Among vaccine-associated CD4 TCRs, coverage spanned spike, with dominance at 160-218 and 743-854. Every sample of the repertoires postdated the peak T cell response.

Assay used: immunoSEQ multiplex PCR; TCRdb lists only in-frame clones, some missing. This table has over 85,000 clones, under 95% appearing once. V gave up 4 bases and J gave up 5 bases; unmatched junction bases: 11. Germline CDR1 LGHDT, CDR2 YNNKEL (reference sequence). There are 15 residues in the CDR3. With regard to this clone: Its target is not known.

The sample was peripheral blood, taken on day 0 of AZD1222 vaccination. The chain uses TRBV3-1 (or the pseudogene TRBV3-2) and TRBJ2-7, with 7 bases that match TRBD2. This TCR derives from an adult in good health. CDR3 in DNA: TGTGCCAGCAGCCTCTTAGGCGTAAGCGGGGACGAGCAGTACTTC. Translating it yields CASSLLGVSGDEQYF.